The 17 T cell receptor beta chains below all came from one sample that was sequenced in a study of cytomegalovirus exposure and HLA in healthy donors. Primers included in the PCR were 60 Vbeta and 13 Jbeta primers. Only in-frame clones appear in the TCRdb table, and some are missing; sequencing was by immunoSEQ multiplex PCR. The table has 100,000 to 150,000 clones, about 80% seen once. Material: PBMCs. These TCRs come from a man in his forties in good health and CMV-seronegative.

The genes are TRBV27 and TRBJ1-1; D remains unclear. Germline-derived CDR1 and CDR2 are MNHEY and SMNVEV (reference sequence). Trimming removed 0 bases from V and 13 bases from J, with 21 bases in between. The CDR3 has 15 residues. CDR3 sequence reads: CASSLSPPLGGACFF. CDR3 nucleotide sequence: TGTGCCAGCAGTTTATCGCCCCCCCTTGGAGGCGCGTGTTTCTTT.

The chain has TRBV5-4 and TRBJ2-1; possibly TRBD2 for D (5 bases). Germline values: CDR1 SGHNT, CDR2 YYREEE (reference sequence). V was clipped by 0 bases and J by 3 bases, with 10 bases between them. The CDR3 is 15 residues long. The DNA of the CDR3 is TGTGCCAGCAGCTTGGTCCCGCGGGTCTACAATGAGCAGTTCTTC. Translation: CASSLVPRVYNEQFF.

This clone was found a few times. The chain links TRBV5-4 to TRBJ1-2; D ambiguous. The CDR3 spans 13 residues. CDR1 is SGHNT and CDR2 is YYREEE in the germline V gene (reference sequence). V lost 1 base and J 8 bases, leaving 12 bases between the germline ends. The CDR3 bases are TGTGCCAGCAGCTTGAACGAGGGAAGCGGCTACACCTTC. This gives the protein CASSLNEGSGYTF.

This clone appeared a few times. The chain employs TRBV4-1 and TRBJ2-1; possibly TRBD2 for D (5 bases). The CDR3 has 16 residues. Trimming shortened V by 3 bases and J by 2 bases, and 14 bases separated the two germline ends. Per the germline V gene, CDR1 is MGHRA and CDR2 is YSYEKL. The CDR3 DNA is TGCGCCAGCAGCCACCACACGGAGGCTCCCTACAATGAGCAGTTCTTC. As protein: CASSHHTEAPYNEQFF.

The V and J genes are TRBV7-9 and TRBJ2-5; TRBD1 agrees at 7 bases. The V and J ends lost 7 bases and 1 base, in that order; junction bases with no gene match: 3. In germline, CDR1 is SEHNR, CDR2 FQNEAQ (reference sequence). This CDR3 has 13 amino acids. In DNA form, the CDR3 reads TGTGCCAGCAACAGGGACAGCCAAGAGACCCAGTACTTC. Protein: CASNRDSQETQYF.

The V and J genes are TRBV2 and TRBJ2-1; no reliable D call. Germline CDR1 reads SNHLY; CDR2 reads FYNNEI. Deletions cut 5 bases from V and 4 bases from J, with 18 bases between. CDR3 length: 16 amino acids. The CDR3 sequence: CASSSSLPPRYNEQFF. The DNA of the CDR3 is TGTGCCAGCAGTTCCTCACTACCCCCCCGGTACAATGAGCAGTTCTTC.

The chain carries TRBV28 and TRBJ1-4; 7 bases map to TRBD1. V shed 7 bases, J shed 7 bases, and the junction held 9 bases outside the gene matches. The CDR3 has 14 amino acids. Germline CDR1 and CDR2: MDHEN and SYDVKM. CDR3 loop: CASTDTGVREKLFF. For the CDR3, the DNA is TGTGCCAGCACCGATACAGGGGTCCGTGAAAAACTGTTTTTT.

CDR3 in amino acids: CASSVGGGQYEQYF. The CDR3 DNA follows: TGTGCCAGCAGCGTAGGGGGGGGCCAATACGAGCAGTACTTC. The genes are TRBV9 and TRBJ2-7; D perhaps matches TRBD2 (7 bases). Trimming pared 0 bases from V and 4 bases from J, leaving 11 bases between. Germline CDR1 reads SGDLS; CDR2 reads YYNGEE. The CDR3 runs 14 residues.

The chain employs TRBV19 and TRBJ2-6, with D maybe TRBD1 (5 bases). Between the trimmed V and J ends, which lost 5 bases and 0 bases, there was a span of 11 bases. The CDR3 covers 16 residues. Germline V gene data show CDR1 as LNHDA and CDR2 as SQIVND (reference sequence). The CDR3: CASSDQGSSGANVLTF. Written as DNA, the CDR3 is TGTGCCAGTAGTGACCAGGGATCCTCTGGGGCCAACGTCCTGACTTTC.

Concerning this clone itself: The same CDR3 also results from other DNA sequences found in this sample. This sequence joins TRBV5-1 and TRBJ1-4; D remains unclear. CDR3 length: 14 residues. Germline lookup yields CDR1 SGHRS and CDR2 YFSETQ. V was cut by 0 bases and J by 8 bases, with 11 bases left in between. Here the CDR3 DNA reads TGCGCCAGCAGCTTGGGAGGGTTGGGGGAAAAACTGTTTTTT. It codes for CASSLGGLGEKLFF.

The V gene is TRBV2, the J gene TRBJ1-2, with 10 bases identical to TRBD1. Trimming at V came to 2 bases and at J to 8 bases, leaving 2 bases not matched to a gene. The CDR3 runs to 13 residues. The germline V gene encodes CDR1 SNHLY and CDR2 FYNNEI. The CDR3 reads CASSEWDRGGYTF. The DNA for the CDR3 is TGTGCCAGCAGTGAATGGGACAGGGGAGGCTACACCTTC. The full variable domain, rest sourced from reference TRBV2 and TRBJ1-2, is EPEVTQTPSHQVTQMGQEVILRCVPISNHLYFYWYRQILGQKVEFLVSFYNNEISEKSEIFDDQFSVERPDGSNFTLKIRSTKLEDSAMYFCASSEWDRGGYTFGSGTRLTVV.

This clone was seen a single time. The CDR3 DNA follows: TGCGCCAGCAGCCATGGAGGTGTAGCTTACGAGCAGTACTTC. It is translated as CASSHGGVAYEQYF. The J gene is TRBJ2-7, the V gene TRBV5-1; tentative D call: TRBD2 (5 bases). Trimming stripped 4 bases from V and 4 bases from J, with 15 bases between. The CDR3 runs 14 residues. CDR1 SGHRS and CDR2 YFSETQ come from the germline V gene.

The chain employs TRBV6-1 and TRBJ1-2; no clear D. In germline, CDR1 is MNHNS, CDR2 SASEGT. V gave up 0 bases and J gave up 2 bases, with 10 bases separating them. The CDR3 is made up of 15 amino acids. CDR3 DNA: TGTGCCAGCAGTGAAGCGGGCTGGGAGAACTATGGCTACACCTTC. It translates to CASSEAGWENYGYTF.

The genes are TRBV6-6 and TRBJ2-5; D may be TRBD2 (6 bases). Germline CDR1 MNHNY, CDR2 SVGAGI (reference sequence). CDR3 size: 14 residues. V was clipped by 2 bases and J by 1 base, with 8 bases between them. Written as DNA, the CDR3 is TGTGCCAGCAGTTACGGGGGGACCCAAGAGACCCAGTACTTC. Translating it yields CASSYGGTQETQYF.

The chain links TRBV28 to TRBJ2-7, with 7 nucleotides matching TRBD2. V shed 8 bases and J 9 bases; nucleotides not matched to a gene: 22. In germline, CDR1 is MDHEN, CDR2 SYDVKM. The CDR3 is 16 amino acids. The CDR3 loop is CASPPSRGDSLAGQYF. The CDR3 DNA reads TGTGCCAGCCCTCCAAGTCGGGGGGACTCCCTGGCAGGGCAGTACTTC.

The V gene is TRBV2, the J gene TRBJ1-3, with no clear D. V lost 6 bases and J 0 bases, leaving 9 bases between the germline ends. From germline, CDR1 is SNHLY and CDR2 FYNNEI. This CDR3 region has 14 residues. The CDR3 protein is CASRSGNSGNTIYF. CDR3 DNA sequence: TGTGCCAGCAGAAGCGGCAACTCTGGAAACACCATATATTTT.

The CDR3 DNA reads as TGCGCCAGCAGCCTACAGGGGAACTATGGCTACACCTTC. Translated: CASSLQGNYGYTF. J is TRBJ1-2 and V is TRBV5-1; TRBD1 aligns across 7 bases. The CDR3 sequence is 13 residues long. After removal of 4 bases from V and 2 bases from J, the junction contained 2 bases not matched to a gene. Per germline, CDR1 SGHRS and CDR2 YFSETQ.